This TCR beta chain was identified in a study of blood T cell repertoires in COVID-19. Overall study: T cells, B-cell-depleted T cells, or PBMCs provided the cDNA or gDNA that served as material.

The CDR3 has 14 residues. Germline CDR1 is KGHSH and CDR2 is LQKENI. V lost 5 bases and J 1 base, leaving 11 bases between the germline ends. Some clones are missing from TCRdb's copy, which holds only in-frame ones; the method was immunoSEQ multiplex PCR. The data contain a few hundred thousand clones, 65% to 85% of them singletons. The study recruited people aged about 18 to 95 years across approximately 24 US areas. The chain couples TRBV18 to TRBJ1-1; tentatively, D is TRBD1 (5 bases). This clonotype was obtained from a woman aged 55-69 years who had recovered from COVID-19. The sample taken for sequencing was PBMCs or T cells enriched from blood (not recorded which). This chain's CDR3 is CASSAAGWNTEAFF. CDR3 nucleotides: TGTGCCAGCTCAGCCGCAGGGTGGAACACTGAAGCTTTCTTT.